This T cell receptor (beta chain) originates from a study of post-analysis software for immune sequencing data. Libraries were made from TCR beta cDNA, and they carried unique molecular identifiers. T cells numbering about 0.9 to 11 million gave rise to roughly 0.5 million cDNA molecules. TCRdb reanalysed the PCR reads using MiXCR and keeps one entry per CDR3 protein. The sample records hundreds of thousands of distinct CDR3 sequences, approximately 30% being singletons. Germline CDR1 and CDR2: SQVTM and ANQGSEA. CDR3 size: 11 residues. V shed 4 bases and J shed 5 bases, with 9 bases lying between them. On this clonotype: Its antigen is unknown.

Overall study findings and caveats: Higher frequency in patients than in controls was seen for five TRBV segments, with TRBV5-6, TRBV5-1 and TRBV20-1 among them. F measure clustering grouped samples strongly by preparation batch.

The V and J genes are TRBV29-1 and TRBJ2-7; possibly TRBD2 for D (5 bases). The specimen was blood. The TCR sequence derives from a girl aged 10-17 years with multiple sclerosis. CDR3 residues: CSVAERDEQYF. The CDR3 region has the DNA TGCAGCGTTGCCGAGAGGGACGAGCAGTACTTC.